The rows below give T cell receptor beta chains drawn from one sample of a study of blood T cells in healthy people across ages. TCRdb reanalysed the 5' RACE reads using MiXCR and keeps one entry per CDR3 protein. This table has around 1,000,000 distinct CDR3 sequences, roughly 24% appearing once. This same sample was also part of a study on T cells of mothers and their children.

The material sequenced was blood. The receptors were sampled from a girl aged 2-10 years in good health. Both conserved end residues are part of each CDR3. Fields, in order: CDR3 protein, J gene, V gene.

CDR3: CASSPRVRRSDQETQYF
J: TRBJ2-5
V: TRBV3-1

CDR3: CASSPEGPITATYGYTF
J: TRBJ1-2
V: TRBV4-1

CDR3: CASSQGESNQPQHF
J: TRBJ1-5
V: TRBV18

CDR3: CASSLSIAGGSLETQYF
J: TRBJ2-5
V: TRBV7-2

CDR3: CSVEDNLSGSQETQYF
J: TRBJ2-5
V: TRBV29-1

CDR3: CSARQPTGELFF
J: TRBJ2-2
V: TRBV20-1

CDR3: CASSGTPVTDTQYF
J: TRBJ2-3
V: TRBV7-3

CDR3: CATRELRGRTDTQYF
J: TRBJ2-3
V: TRBV27

CDR3: CASSFRGNLEF
J: TRBJ1-5
V: TRBV12-3/TRBV12-4

CDR3: CASSAENIQYF
J: TRBJ2-4
V: TRBV28

CDR3: CASSDVAGSYNEQFF
J: TRBJ2-1
V: TRBV7-9

CDR3: CASSLELPGGEQFF
J: TRBJ2-1
V: TRBV7-7

CDR3: CASTSGGPHGDTQYF
J: TRBJ2-3
V: TRBV9

CDR3: CSAPEGIGEKLFF
J: TRBJ1-4
V: TRBV20-1

CDR3: CSVSYESEQYF
J: TRBJ2-7
V: TRBV29-1

CDR3: CASSFPLSDTQYF
J: TRBJ2-3
V: TRBV7-9

CDR3: CASSVVDRDDYGYTF
J: TRBJ1-2
V: TRBV9

CDR3: CASSPRGVISGEQYF
J: TRBJ2-7
V: TRBV18

CDR3: CASSSDRSYEQYF
J: .
V: TRBV12-3/TRBV12-4

CDR3: CASSQEGGTGIALAKNIQYF
J: TRBJ2-4
V: TRBV3-1

CDR3: CASSSDSSSTDTQYF
J: TRBJ2-3
V: TRBV7-3

CDR3: CASSPLAGGFYEQYF
J: TRBJ2-7
V: TRBV28

CDR3: CASSRPGDSGNEKLFF
J: TRBJ1-4
V: TRBV7-9

CDR3: CASSFVVEQFF
J: .
V: TRBV5-6

CDR3: CASSSSGTGVRGNQPQHF
J: TRBJ1-5
V: TRBV12-3/TRBV12-4

CDR3: CASSQRGQDIAYEQYF
J: .
V: TRBV14

CDR3: CASSLLDGTGINYGYTF
J: TRBJ1-2
V: TRBV7-9

CDR3: CASSQDFQGNGYTF
J: TRBJ1-2
V: TRBV3-1

CDR3: CASSPTLAGASTDTQYF
J: TRBJ2-3
V: TRBV7-2

CDR3: CASSLGTPNEKLFF
J: TRBJ1-4
V: TRBV14

CDR3: CASSYAGTPYGYTF
J: TRBJ1-2
V: TRBV5-1

CDR3: CASSPLGTGIPYEQYF
J: TRBJ2-7
V: TRBV28

CDR3: CSPRRLPPYEQYF
J: TRBJ2-7
V: TRBV20-1

CDR3: CASSLDGPQPQHF
J: TRBJ1-5
V: TRBV5-1

CDR3: CSARPLASSYEQYF
J: TRBJ2-7
V: TRBV20-1

CDR3: CASSQEGGGNSPLHF
J: TRBJ1-6
V: TRBV4-3

CDR3: CASSLGIGSGVNNEQFF
J: TRBJ2-1
V: TRBV7-2

CDR3: CASSLSPLAASSYEQYF
J: TRBJ2-7
V: TRBV5-1

CDR3: CASKAGPSTDTQYF
J: TRBJ2-3
V: TRBV7-2

CDR3: CASDRGRGEQYF
J: TRBJ2-7
V: TRBV28